The 24 T cell receptor beta chains below come from one sample, sequenced in a study of T cells expressing NK-cell markers. TCRdb reprocessed the 5' RACE reads and reports one entry per CDR3 protein, with no DNA. In total, the table holds under 600,000 distinct CDR3 sequences. The sequencing input was blood T cells: a sorted CD56 or NKG2C T cell subset, CD4+ or CD8+ T cells, or bulk PBMC T cells (not recorded which). The receptors were gathered from a woman between 50 and 59 years old in good health.

The V and J genes are TRBV19 and TRBJ2-1; checking the TCRdb D call of TRBD2 is not possible without DNA. The CDR3 extends over 16 amino acids. Per the germline V gene, CDR1 is LNHDA and CDR2 is SQIVND (reference sequence). CDR3 residues: CASSMGGLAAYNEQFF.

This rearrangement joins TRBV3-1 to TRBJ1-1; TCRdb proposes TRBD1, but this gene call is untestable without DNA. Germline values: CDR1 LGHDT, CDR2 YNNKEL (reference sequence). The CDR3 length is 15 residues. The CDR3: CASSQEGAGGTEAFF. Supplemented by reference TRBV3-1 and TRBJ1-1, the full variable domain reads DTAVSQTPKYLVTQMGNDKSIKCEQNLGHDTMYWYKQDSKKFLKIMFSYNNKELIINETVPNRFSPKSPDKAHLNLHINSLELGDSAVYFCASSQEGAGGTEAFFGQGTRLTVV.

This chain uses TRBV27 with TRBJ2-1; absent DNA, TCRdb's TRBD1 call cannot be checked. The CDR3 runs to 15 residues. Germline loops: CDR1 MNHEY, CDR2 SMNVEV (reference sequence). CDR3 residues: CASSSGTMARNEQFF.

V gene TRBV7-2 combines with J gene TRBJ2-5; the TCRdb call, TRBD2, lacks DNA for checking. The germline V gene encodes CDR1 SGHTA and CDR2 FQGNSA. The CDR3 length is 14 residues. The CDR3 loop is CASSAGTSGSIQYF.

This chain's CDR3 is CASSPRGGSYGYTF. The J gene is TRBJ1-2, the V gene TRBV6-5; as DNA is missing, the TRBD1 call by TCRdb cannot be tested. Germline CDR1 is MNHEY and CDR2 is SVGAGI. The CDR3 runs to 14 residues.

The chain links TRBV4-1 to TRBJ2-7; as DNA is missing, the TRBD1 call by TCRdb cannot be tested. This CDR3 is built from 13 residues. CDR1 and CDR2 (germline): MGHRA, YSYEKL. This chain's CDR3 is CASSPLGVDEQYF.

This sequence joins TRBV14 and TRBJ1-1. CDR1 and CDR2 from the germline V gene are SGHDN and FVKESK. The CDR3 is made up of 13 amino acids. CDR3 protein: CASRQGWNTEAFF.

The V call is TRBV29-1, the J call TRBJ2-7; TCRdb designates TRBD1, a call that cannot be tested without DNA. The germline gives CDR1 SQVTM, CDR2 ANQGSEA. This CDR3 is 12 amino acids long. CDR3 sequence reads: CSTGETGYEQYF.

The chain is built from TRBV27 and TRBJ1-5; without DNA, the TCRdb call of TRBD1 cannot be checked. The CDR3 has 16 residues. Per the germline V gene, CDR1 is MNHEY and CDR2 is SMNVEV (reference sequence). The chain's CDR3 is CASSATRGQGSQPQHF.

The V and J genes are TRBV29-1 and TRBJ2-2; without DNA, the TCRdb call of TRBD1 cannot be checked. The CDR3 has 15 residues. CDR1 and CDR2 (germline): SQVTM, ANQGSEA. The CDR3 here is CSVVPGGTATGELFF.

The J gene is TRBJ1-1, the V gene TRBV12-3 or TRBV12-4. CDR3 size: 14 residues. The CDR3 loop reads CASRMMGRNTEAFF.

V gene TRBV5-1 combines with J gene TRBJ2-2; TCRdb lists TRBD2, though no DNA is available to test this call. The CDR3 is 15 amino acids. Germline V gene lookup returns CDR1 SGHRS and CDR2 YFSETQ. The CDR3 is CASSFSSVNTGELFF.

The CDR3 sequence: CASSPQSPDTQYF. The chain joins TRBV5-8 to TRBJ2-3; without DNA, the TCRdb call of TRBD1 cannot be checked. The CDR3 consists of 13 residues. CDR1 and CDR2 from the germline V gene are SGHTS and YDEGEE.

The rearrangement uses TRBV21-1 and TRBJ2-1; without DNA, the TCRdb call of TRBD2 cannot be checked. TRBV21-1 is an annotated pseudogene. The length of the CDR3 is 20 residues. CDR3 protein: CASSKCRTSGRAVLYNEQFF.

The chain uses TRBV3-1 and TRBJ2-7. The CDR3 runs 14 residues. Germline CDR1 reads LGHDT; CDR2 reads YNNKEL (reference sequence). The CDR3 sequence is CASSPGPDPYEQYF.

V gene TRBV10-3 combines with J gene TRBJ1-5; the TRBD1 assignment by TCRdb is unverifiable without DNA. Germline values: CDR1 ENHRY, CDR2 SYGVKD. The CDR3 extends over 14 amino acids. CDR3 sequence reads: CAISGGTDYQPQHF.

The rearrangement joins TRBV20-1 to TRBJ2-1; the D call from TCRdb, TRBD1, cannot be confirmed without DNA. The V gene's germline CDR1 is DFQATT and CDR2 SNEGSKA (reference sequence). This CDR3 has 12 residues. CDR3 protein: CSATTVSGRQFF.

This chain connects TRBV11-2 to TRBJ2-1; TCRdb indicates TRBD1, and absent DNA this call remains unverified. Germline V gene data show CDR1 as SGHAT and CDR2 as FQNNGV. The CDR3 totals 15 residues. CDR3: CASSRRTDSYNEQFF.

This chain uses TRBV7-2 with TRBJ2-1; TCRdb's D gene call, TRBD2, goes unchecked for lack of DNA. The CDR3 sequence is 17 residues long. From germline, CDR1 is SGHTA and CDR2 FQGNSA. The CDR3 spells CASSLSLRASSYNEQFF.

This chain links TRBV20-1 with TRBJ2-7; TCRdb selects TRBD2, and the lack of DNA leaves this call unchecked. This CDR3 comprises 16 residues. CDR1 and CDR2 from the germline V gene are DFQATT and SNEGSKA (reference sequence). CDR3 region: CSARDLAGGSPYEQYF.

This chain joins TRBV6-2 or TRBV6-3 and TRBJ2-5; TCRdb picks TRBD1, but there is no DNA to check that call. From germline, CDR1 is MNHEY and CDR2 SVGEGT. There are 16 residues in the CDR3. The CDR3 reads CASSYGEAGGPETQYF.

The genes are TRBV5-1 and TRBJ2-5. The length of the CDR3 is 14 residues. Germline lookup yields CDR1 SGHRS and CDR2 YFSETQ. The CDR3 region is CASNQVGIQETQYF.

The gene calls are TRBV4-2 and TRBJ2-1; TCRdb's D call of TRBD1 is untestable without DNA. The CDR3 sequence is 13 residues long. Germline-derived CDR1 and CDR2 are LGHNA and YNFKEQ. This CDR3 is CASSQVPRPGQFF.

The J gene is TRBJ2-1, the V gene TRBV5-1; TCRdb's D call of TRBD2 is untestable without DNA. This CDR3 comprises 16 residues. The germline V gene has CDR1 SGHRS and CDR2 YFSETQ. CDR3 loop: CASSPEGLAARDEQFF.